The text below deals with one T cell receptor beta chain. V lost 3 bases, J lost 4 bases, and 18 bases lay in between. Germline V gives CDR1 SEHNR, CDR2 FQNEAQ (reference sequence). The length of the CDR3 is 17 residues. Per the original data handling: Nucleated cell number was recorded as an estimate derived from reference gene primer amplification. Libraries were prepared by immunoSEQ multiplex PCR; TCRdb keeps only in-frame clonotypes and omits some of them. V, J and clone size reflect that table, while D and trimming were determined from the DNA. In the table there are around 260,000 clones, approximately 86% of which are singletons. This sample is drawn from a study of blood T cell repertoires in COVID-19. Looking at the study overall: Acute and convalescent COVID-19 specimens originated in the United States, Italy and Spain. PBMCs, B-cell-depleted T cells, or T cells provided the cDNA or gDNA that made up the material.

During active infection, Seattle patients enrolled and were then monitored through disease. The sample consisted of peripheral blood. The TCR comes from an older woman with COVID-19, enrolled during active disease. The rearrangement joins TRBV7-9 to TRBJ2-2, with D maybe TRBD2 (5 bases). The CDR3 bases are TGTGCCAGCAGCTTTTCGGGCAAGGGCCGGGGCACCGGGGAGCTGTTTTTT. Protein: CASSFSGKGRGTGELFF.